This is a list of T cell receptor beta chains from one sample in a study of T cell responses to AZD1222 COVID-19 vaccine. Using immunoSEQ multiplex PCR, the repertoire was profiled, and TCRdb retains in-frame clones only, with some absent. The table records more than 90,000 clones, about nine tenths of them present only once. This specimen consisted of peripheral blood, obtained on day 0 of AZD1222 vaccination. The receptors here all came from an adult in good health. The CDR3 runs from the conserved cysteine through the conserved F or W. The D gene is left open where the match is weak. Clone size, where shown, is once, few, many, or a class for clones that have expanded.

J gene	clone size	D gene	V gene	CDR3 length	CDR3 protein	CDR3 DNA
TRBJ2-7	.	TRBD2	TRBV11-1	13	CASSLGPGGEQYF	TGTGCCAGCAGCCTCGGGCCGGGGGGCGAGCAGTACTTC
TRBJ1-6	.	.	TRBV2	15	CATTSGAVGNSPLHF	TGTGCCACCACCTCGGGGGCAGTTGGTAATTCACCCCTCCACTTT
TRBJ1-2	.	TRBD1	TRBV5-1	17	CASSLTGATSANYGYTF	TGCGCCAGCAGCCTTACAGGGGCTACATCAGCTAACTATGGCTACACCTTC
TRBJ2-5	.	TRBD2	TRBV7-8	15	CASSLAAGSGETQYF	TGTGCCAGCAGCTTAGCAGCGGGGTCCGGAGAGACCCAGTACTTC
TRBJ2-7	.	.	TRBV28	14	CASSSPGAQYEQYF	TGTGCCAGCAGTTCCCCAGGGGCCCAATACGAGCAGTACTTC
TRBJ2-5	.	TRBD1	TRBV19	17	CASTAGTGYTGEETQYF	TGTGCCAGTACCGCCGGGACAGGATATACCGGGGAAGAGACCCAGTACTTC
TRBJ2-2	.	TRBD1	TRBV7-8	16	CASSPRTGVDTGELFF	TGTGCCAGCAGCCCAAGGACAGGCGTCGACACCGGGGAGCTGTTTTTT
TRBJ1-1	few	.	TRBV9	16	CASSVNPRGRDTEAFF	TGTGCCAGCAGCGTAAACCCCAGGGGAAGGGACACTGAAGCTTTCTTT
TRBJ1-1	.	.	TRBV6-5	13	CASSLQRNTEAFF	TGTGCCAGCAGTTTACAGAGAAACACTGAAGCTTTCTTT
TRBJ2-7	.	.	TRBV5-1	15	CASSLAGGGSYEQYF	TGCGCCAGCAGCTTGGCCGGAGGGGGCTCCTACGAGCAGTACTTC
TRBJ1-2	few	.	TRBV6-5	12	CASGGQNYGYTF	TGTGCCAGCGGCGGGCAGAACTATGGCTACACCTTC
TRBJ1-2	once	TRBD1	TRBV6-6	12	CASSYRGRGYTF	TGTGCCAGCAGTTACAGGGGGCGCGGCTACACCTTC
TRBJ1-3	once	.	TRBV7-8	11	CASSLIGTIYF	TGTGCCAGCAGCTTAATTGGCACCATATATTTT
TRBJ1-3	.	.	TRBV7-9	14	CASRAAGSGNTIYF	TGTGCCAGCAGGGCGGCGGGTTCTGGAAACACCATATATTTT
TRBJ1-2	once	TRBD1	TRBV5-4	16	CASSPLTGALTYGYTF	TGTGCCAGCAGCCCACTGACAGGGGCGCTAACCTATGGCTACACCTTC